This T cell receptor beta chain was sequenced during a study of T cell responses to AZD1222 COVID-19 vaccine. In germline, CDR1 is SGHRS, CDR2 YFSETQ. The CDR3 spans 15 residues. V was clipped by 3 bases and J by 5 bases, with 16 bases between them. Measured with immunoSEQ multiplex PCR; TCRdb has only the in-frame clones, and not every one. Of under 150,000 clones in the sample, around 90% were seen once. The genes are TRBV5-1 and TRBJ2-3; D call uncertain. The receptor's source is an adult in good health. The sequenced sample was peripheral blood, obtained on day 0 of AZD1222 vaccination. The CDR3 here is CASSSDPSTEDTQYF. DNA for the CDR3: TGCGCCAGCAGCTCGGACCCCAGTACGGAAGATACGCAGTATTTT.